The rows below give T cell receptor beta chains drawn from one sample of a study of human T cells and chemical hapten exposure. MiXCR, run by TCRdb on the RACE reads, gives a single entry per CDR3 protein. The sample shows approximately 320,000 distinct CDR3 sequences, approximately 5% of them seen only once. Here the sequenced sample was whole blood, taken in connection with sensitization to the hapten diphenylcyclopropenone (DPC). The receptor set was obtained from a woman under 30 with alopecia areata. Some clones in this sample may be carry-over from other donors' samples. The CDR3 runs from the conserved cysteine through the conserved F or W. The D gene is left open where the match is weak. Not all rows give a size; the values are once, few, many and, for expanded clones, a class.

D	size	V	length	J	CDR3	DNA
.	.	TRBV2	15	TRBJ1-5	CASRATENSNQPQHF	TGTGCCAGCAGGGCGACAGAAAATAGCAATCAGCCCCAGCATTTT
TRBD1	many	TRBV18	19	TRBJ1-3	CASSHPTSTTGTERNTIYF	TGTGCCAGCTCCCACCCAACTTCTACGACCGGGACAGAGAGAAACACCATATATTTT
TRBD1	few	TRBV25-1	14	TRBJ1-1	CASLSTGGNTEAFF	TGTGCCAGCTTATCGACAGGGGGAAACACTGAAGCTTTCTTT
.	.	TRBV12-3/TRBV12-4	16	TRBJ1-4	CASSFYEGHKSEKLFF	TGTGCCAGCAGTTTTTATGAGGGCCACAAGAGTGAAAAACTGTTTTTT
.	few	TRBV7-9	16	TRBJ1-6	CASSPRRSSYNSPLHF	TGTGCCAGCAGCCCCCGAAGAAGCTCCTATAATTCACCCCTCCACTTT
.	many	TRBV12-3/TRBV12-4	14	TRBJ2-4	CASSPEATKNIQYF	TGTGCCAGCAGTCCGGAAGCTACCAAAAACATTCAGTACTTC
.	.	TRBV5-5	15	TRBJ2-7	CASSLVGTFSYEQYF	TGTGCCAGCAGCTTGGTTGGGACATTCTCCTACGAGCAGTACTTC
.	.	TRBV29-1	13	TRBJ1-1	CSVVAQPNTEAFF	TGCAGCGTTGTAGCCCAGCCGAACACTGAAGCTTTCTTT
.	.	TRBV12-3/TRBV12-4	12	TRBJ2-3	CASSSETDTQYF	TGTGCCAGCAGTTCCGAGACAGATACGCAGTATTTT
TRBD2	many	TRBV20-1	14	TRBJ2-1	CSARGLAGDWEQFF	TGCAGTGCTAGAGGACTAGCGGGGGATTGGGAGCAGTTCTTC
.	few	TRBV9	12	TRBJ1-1	CASRGDHTEAFF	TGTGCCAGCCGGGGGGACCACACTGAAGCTTTCTTT
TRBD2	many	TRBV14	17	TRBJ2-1	CASRLRIGLAGDNEQFF	TGTGCCAGCAGGCTCCGCATCGGACTAGCGGGGGACAATGAGCAGTTCTTC
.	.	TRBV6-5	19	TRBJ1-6	CASSYTRGRAGSVNSPLHF	TGTGCCAGCAGTTACACCCGAGGCCGGGCAGGGTCTGTCAATTCACCCCTCCACTTT
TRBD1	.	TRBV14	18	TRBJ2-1	CASSPGGPGQWPRSEQFF	TGTGCCAGCAGCCCAGGGGGCCCGGGACAATGGCCGAGGAGCGAGCAGTTCTTC
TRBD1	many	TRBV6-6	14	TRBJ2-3	CASSGRQGADTQYF	TGTGCCAGCAGCGGGCGGCAGGGGGCAGATACGCAGTATTTT
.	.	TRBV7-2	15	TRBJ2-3	CASSLGGGEADTQYF	TGTGCCAGCAGCTTAGGTGGAGGGGAGGCAGATACGCAGTATTTT
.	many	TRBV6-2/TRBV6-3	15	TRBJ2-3	CASSPPGLITDTQYF	TGTGCCAGCAGTCCTCCGGGACTCATCACAGATACGCAGTATTTT
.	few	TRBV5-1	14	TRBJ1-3	CASSLQGTGNTIYF	TGCGCCAGCAGCTTACAGGGAACTGGAAACACCATATATTTT
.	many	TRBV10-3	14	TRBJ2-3	CAIRERWGTDTQYF	TGTGCCATCAGGGAACGGTGGGGCACAGATACGCAGTATTTT
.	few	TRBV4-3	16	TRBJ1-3	CASSHVQESSGNTIYF	TGCGCCAGCAGCCACGTACAGGAGAGCTCTGGAAACACCATATATTTT
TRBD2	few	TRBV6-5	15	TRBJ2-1	CASSSRRGTYNEQFF	TGTGCCAGCAGTTCTCGGCGGGGGACGTACAATGAGCAGTTCTTC
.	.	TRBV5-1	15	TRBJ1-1	CASSFNTPQNTEAFF	TGCGCCAGCAGCTTTAACACCCCTCAGAACACTGAAGCTTTCTTT
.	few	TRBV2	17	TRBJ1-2	CASTPYSGPGANYGYTF	TGTGCCAGCACTCCTTACTCGGGGCCTGGGGCGAACTATGGCTACACCTTC
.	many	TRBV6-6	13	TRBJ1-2	CASSYQGVDGYTF	TGTGCCAGCAGTTACCAAGGCGTTGACGGCTACACCTTC
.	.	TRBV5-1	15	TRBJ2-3	CASSLAGRATDTQYF	TGCGCCAGCAGCTTGGCCGGCAGGGCCACAGATACGCAGTATTTT
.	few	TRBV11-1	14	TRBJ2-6	CASSPRSGANVLTF	TGTGCCAGCAGCCCACGCTCTGGGGCCAACGTCCTGACTTTC
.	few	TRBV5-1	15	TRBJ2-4	CASSSGAPAKNIQYF	TGCGCCAGCAGCTCCGGGGCCCCGGCCAAAAACATTCAGTACTTC
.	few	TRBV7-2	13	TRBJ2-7	CASSLVSSYEQYF	TGTGCCAGCAGCTTAGTAAGTTCCTACGAGCAGTACTTC
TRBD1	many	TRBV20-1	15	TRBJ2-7	CSARDPQGASYEQYF	TGCAGTGCTAGAGATCCCCAGGGGGCTTCCTACGAGCAGTACTTC
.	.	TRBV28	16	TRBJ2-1	CASSLKVAGFIDEQFF	TGTGCCAGCAGTTTAAAGGTCGCAGGGTTTATTGATGAGCAGTTCTTC
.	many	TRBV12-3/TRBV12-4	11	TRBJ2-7	CASSPNYEQYF	TGTGCCAGCAGTCCCAACTACGAGCAGTACTTC
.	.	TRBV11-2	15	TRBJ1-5	CASSLNGRGNQPQHF	TGTGCCAGCAGCTTAAATGGTAGGGGCAATCAGCCCCAGCATTTT
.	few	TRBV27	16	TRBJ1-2	CASSSGSGESIQGYTF	TGTGCCAGCAGTTCAGGCTCAGGGGAGAGTATACAAGGCTACACCTTC
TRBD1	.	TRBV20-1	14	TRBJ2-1	CSARDGTVRNEQFF	TGCAGTGCTAGGGACGGGACAGTAAGGAATGAGCAGTTCTTC
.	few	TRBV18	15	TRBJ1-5	CASSPAQANRQPQHF	TGTGCCAGCTCACCGGCGCAGGCCAACCGTCAGCCCCAGCATTTT
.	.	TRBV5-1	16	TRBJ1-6	CASSLSGPLSDSPLHF	TGCGCCAGCAGCTTATCGGGGCCCCTATCGGACTCACCCCTCCACTTT
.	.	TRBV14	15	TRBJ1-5	CASSLSGPADQPQHF	TGTGCCAGCAGCCTCTCCGGGCCCGCAGATCAGCCCCAGCATTTT
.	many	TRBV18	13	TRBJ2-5	CASSPREQETQYF	TGTGCCAGCTCACCACGGGAACAAGAGACCCAGTACTTC
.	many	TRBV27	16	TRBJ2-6	CASSILIPSGANVLTF	TGTGCCAGCAGTATCCTGATCCCCTCTGGGGCCAACGTCCTGACTTTC
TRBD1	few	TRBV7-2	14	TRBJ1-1	CASSSPGGRTEAFF	TGTGCCAGCAGCTCCCCAGGGGGGAGAACTGAAGCTTTCTTT
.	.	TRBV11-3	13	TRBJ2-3	CASSEPDRLTQYF	TGTGCCAGCAGCGAACCGGACAGACTTACGCAGTATTTT
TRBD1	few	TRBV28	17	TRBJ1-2	CASSLDRAKRSRYGYTF	TGTGCCAGCAGCTTGGACAGGGCCAAACGTTCTCGGTATGGCTACACCTTC
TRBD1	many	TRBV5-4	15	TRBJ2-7	CASSPAGTGVYEQYF	TGTGCCAGCAGCCCCGCCGGGACAGGAGTCTACGAGCAGTACTTC
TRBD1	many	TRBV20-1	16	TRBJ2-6	CSASTDRGSGANVLTF	TGCAGTGCTAGTACCGACAGGGGTAGTGGGGCCAACGTCCTGACTTTC
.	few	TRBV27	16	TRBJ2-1	CASRELALRSYNEQFF	TGTGCCAGCAGAGAATTAGCTCTTCGATCCTACAATGAGCAGTTCTTC
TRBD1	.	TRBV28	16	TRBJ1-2	CASSSALTGGHYGYTF	TGTGCCAGCAGTAGCGCCTTGACAGGGGGGCACTATGGCTACACCTTC
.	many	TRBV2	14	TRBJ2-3	CASSVGVTPNTQYF	TGTGCCAGCAGTGTAGGCGTGACTCCGAATACGCAGTATTTT
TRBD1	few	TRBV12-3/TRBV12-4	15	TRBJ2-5	CASSARTGSLETQYF	TGTGCCAGCAGTGCCCGGACAGGATCACTAGAGACCCAGTACTTC
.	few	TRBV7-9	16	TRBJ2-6	CASSWGRHSGANVLTF	TGTGCCAGCAGCTGGGGACGCCACTCTGGGGCCAACGTCCTGACTTTC
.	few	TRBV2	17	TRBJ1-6	CASTGPRLSSYNSPLHF	TGTGCCAGCACTGGGCCCCGGTTAAGCTCCTATAATTCACCCCTCCACTTT
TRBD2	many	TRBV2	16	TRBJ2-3	CASSEDLAGIADTQYF	TGTGCCAGCAGTGAAGATCTAGCGGGGATCGCAGATACGCAGTATTTT
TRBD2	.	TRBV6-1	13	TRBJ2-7	CASSETREDEQYF	TGTGCCAGCAGTGAGACCCGGGAGGACGAGCAGTACTTC
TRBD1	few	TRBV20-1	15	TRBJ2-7	CSARDLKGAGHEQYF	TGCAGTGCTAGAGATTTGAAGGGGGCTGGCCACGAGCAGTACTTC
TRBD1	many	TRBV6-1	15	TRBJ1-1	CASSDKDRVNTEAFF	TGTGCCAGCAGTGATAAAGACAGGGTCAACACTGAAGCTTTCTTT
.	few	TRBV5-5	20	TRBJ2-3	CASSLRGQGKISHSTDTQYF	TGTGCCAGCAGCTTGCGTGGGCAGGGGAAAATTTCGCACAGCACAGATACGCAGTATTTT
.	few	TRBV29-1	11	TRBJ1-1	CSVAVNTEAFF	TGCAGCGTTGCGGTTAACACTGAAGCTTTCTTT
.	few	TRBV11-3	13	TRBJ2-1	CASSSGPRNEQFF	TGTGCCAGCAGCTCCGGGCCCAGGAATGAGCAGTTCTTC
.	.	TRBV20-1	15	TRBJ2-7	CSALAPGTVSYEQYF	TGCAGTGCTTTAGCTCCCGGGACGGTCTCCTACGAGCAGTACTTC
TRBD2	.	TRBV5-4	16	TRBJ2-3	CASSFREAGRLYTQYF	TGTGCCAGCAGCTTTAGGGAAGCGGGGCGGCTTTATACGCAGTATTTT
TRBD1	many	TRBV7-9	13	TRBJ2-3	CASSPRGPDTQYF	TGTGCCAGCAGTCCCAGGGGGCCAGATACGCAGTATTTT